Given below is one T cell receptor (beta chain) in context. Its antigen is currently unknown. The sample is drawn from a study of shared clonotypes between healthy human individuals. Naive CD8 cells comprised CD45RO-negative, CCR7-positively selected cells, excluding terminally differentiated effector memory CD45RA+ cells. The CDR3 contains 15 residues. In germline, CDR1 is SEHNR, CDR2 FQNEAQ (reference sequence). Trimming took 5 bases from V and 7 from J; bases not matched to a gene: 8. Some clones are missing from TCRdb's copy, which holds only in-frame ones; the method was immunoSEQ multiplex PCR. The repertoire holds 1.5 million to 2.5 million clones, with approximately 94% as singletons. Points from the study as a whole: Clonotypes not shared had lower generation probabilities than those common to all four donors. The genetic and exposure-history diversity represented was limited by few donors.

This TCR was recovered from a young man in good health. Sequencing was performed on naive CD8+ T cells sorted from blood. The rearrangement joins TRBV7-9 to TRBJ2-7; TRBD2 aligns across 13 bases. DNA for the CDR3: TGTGCCAGCAGCACCACTAGCGGGGGGGCGGATGAGCAGTACTTC. Translated, it gives CASSTTSGGADEQYF.